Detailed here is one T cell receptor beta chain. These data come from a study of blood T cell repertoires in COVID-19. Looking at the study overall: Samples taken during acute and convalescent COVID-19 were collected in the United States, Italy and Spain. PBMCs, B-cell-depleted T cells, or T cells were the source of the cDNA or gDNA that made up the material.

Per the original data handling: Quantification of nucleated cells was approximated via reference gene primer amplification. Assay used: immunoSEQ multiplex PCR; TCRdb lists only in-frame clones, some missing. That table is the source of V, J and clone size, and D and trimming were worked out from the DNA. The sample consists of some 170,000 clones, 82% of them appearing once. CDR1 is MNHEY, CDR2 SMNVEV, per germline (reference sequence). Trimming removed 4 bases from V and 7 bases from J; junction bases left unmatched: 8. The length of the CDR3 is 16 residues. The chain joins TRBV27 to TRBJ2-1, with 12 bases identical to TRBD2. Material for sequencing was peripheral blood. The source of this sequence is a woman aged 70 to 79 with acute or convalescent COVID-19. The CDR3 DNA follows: TGTGCCAGCAGTTACCGACTAGCGGGGGATATGAATGAGCAGTTCTTC. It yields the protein CASSYRLAGDMNEQFF.